This T cell receptor (beta chain) came from a study of shared clonotypes between healthy human individuals. Turning to the study itself: Plates per donor: three CD4 naive, three CD4 memory, two CD8 naive, one CD8 memory. General study results and limits: Rarefaction revealed incomplete sorted-subset sequencing despite large depth.

Trimming removed 1 base from V and 2 bases from J; junction bases left unmatched: 3. The CDR3 totals 16 residues. The V gene's germline CDR1 is MGHDK and CDR2 SYGVNS. Comment on this clone: The antigen remains undetermined.

Using immunoSEQ multiplex PCR, the repertoire was profiled, and TCRdb retains in-frame clones only, with some absent. Found here are roughly 1,500,000 clones, approximately 98.5% of them singletons; the top ten hold around 0.33%. The material sequenced was naive CD4+ T cells sorted from blood. As for subset: CD45RA+ positively selected. This receptor was taken from a man younger than 40 in good health. This chain links TRBV25-1 with TRBJ2-3; 10 positions agree with TRBD2. The CDR3 here is CASSELAGGSTDTQYF. As DNA, the CDR3 is TGTGCCAGCAGTGAATTAGCGGGAGGCTCCACAGATACGCAGTATTTT.